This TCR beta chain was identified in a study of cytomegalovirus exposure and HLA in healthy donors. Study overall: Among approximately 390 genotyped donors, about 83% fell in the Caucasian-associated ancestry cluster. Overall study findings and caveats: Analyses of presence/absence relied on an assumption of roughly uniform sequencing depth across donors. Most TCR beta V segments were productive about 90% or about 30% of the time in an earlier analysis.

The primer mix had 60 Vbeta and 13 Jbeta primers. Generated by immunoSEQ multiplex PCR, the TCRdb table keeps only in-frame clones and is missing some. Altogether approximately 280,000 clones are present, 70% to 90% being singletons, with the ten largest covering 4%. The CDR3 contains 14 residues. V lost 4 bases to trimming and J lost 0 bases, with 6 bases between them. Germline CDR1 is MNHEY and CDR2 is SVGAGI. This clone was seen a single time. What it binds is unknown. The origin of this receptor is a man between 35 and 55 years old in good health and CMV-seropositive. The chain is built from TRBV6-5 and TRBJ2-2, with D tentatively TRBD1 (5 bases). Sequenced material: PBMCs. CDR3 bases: TGTGCCAGCAGTTGGGGCGCGAACACCGGGGAGCTGTTTTTT. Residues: CASSWGANTGELFF.